What follows is one T cell receptor beta chain and its context. The record originates from a study of T cell responses to AZD1222 COVID-19 vaccine. Only in-frame clones appear in the TCRdb table, and some are missing; sequencing was by immunoSEQ multiplex PCR. This table holds 150,000 to 200,000 clones, roughly nine tenths found once. Germline CDR1 GTSNPN, CDR2 SVGIG (reference sequence). The trim removed 0 bases at V and 2 bases at J, leaving 4 bases unmatched. The CDR3 covers 16 residues. The material sequenced was peripheral blood, taken on day 0 of AZD1222 vaccination. J is TRBJ2-1 and V is TRBV30; 10 nucleotides align to TRBD2. The sequence came from an adult in good health. This CDR3 reads CAWSVRLAGAYNEQFF. In nucleotides, the CDR3 is TGTGCCTGGAGTGTACGCCTAGCGGGAGCCTACAATGAGCAGTTCTTC.